A selection of T cell receptor beta chains follows, all from one sample in a study of Ad26.COV2.S vaccination and SARS-CoV-2 variants. Using immunoSEQ multiplex PCR, the repertoire was profiled, and TCRdb retains in-frame clones only, with some absent. This table has roughly 300,000 clones, about 86% appearing once. Sequenced material: peripheral blood, taken in a trial of Ad26.COV2.S vaccine versus placebo. The receptors were sampled from a person between 18 and 65 years old who received the Ad26.COV2.S COVID-19 vaccine or a placebo. Both conserved end residues are part of each CDR3. The order of the fields is V gene, J gene, CDR3 protein.

v_gene: TRBV27
j_gene: TRBJ2-1
CDR3aa: CASSLLGMGQGAGNEQFF

v_gene: TRBV4-3
j_gene: TRBJ2-3
CDR3aa: CASSQDWRGGADTQYF

v_gene: TRBV7-9
j_gene: TRBJ1-3
CDR3aa: CASSAGVTGNTIYF

v_gene: TRBV7-2
j_gene: TRBJ1-2
CDR3aa: CASSLAPTGTTTGYTF

v_gene: TRBV7-2
j_gene: TRBJ1-1
CDR3aa: CASSSGGSNTEAFF

v_gene: TRBV24-1
j_gene: TRBJ2-5
CDR3aa: CATSTGGSGTQYF

v_gene: TRBV6-1
j_gene: TRBJ1-1
CDR3aa: CASSEEVTEWETEAFF

v_gene: TRBV7-9
j_gene: TRBJ2-7
CDR3aa: CASSPSGTGSSGQYF

v_gene: TRBV18
j_gene: TRBJ2-4
CDR3aa: CASSPRQENIQYF

v_gene: TRBV5-4
j_gene: TRBJ2-2
CDR3aa: CASSFLGAGELFF

v_gene: TRBV19
j_gene: TRBJ1-2
CDR3aa: CASQTEVYGYTF

v_gene: TRBV7-6
j_gene: TRBJ2-1
CDR3aa: CASSSRIGDNEQFF

v_gene: TRBV5-1
j_gene: TRBJ1-1
CDR3aa: CASSLGQPNTEAFF

v_gene: TRBV30
j_gene: TRBJ1-1
CDR3aa: CAWSVNTLMNTEAFF

v_gene: TRBV7-2
j_gene: TRBJ2-3
CDR3aa: CASSPNTDTQYF

v_gene: TRBV4-2
j_gene: TRBJ1-5
CDR3aa: CASSQDQSNQPQHF

v_gene: TRBV19
j_gene: TRBJ1-5
CDR3aa: CASKLAAGDQPQHF

v_gene: TRBV7-2
j_gene: TRBJ1-1
CDR3aa: CASSPGQGVYNTEAFF

v_gene: TRBV2
j_gene: TRBJ2-7
CDR3aa: CASSAPGTGIYEQYF

v_gene: TRBV7-2
j_gene: TRBJ1-3
CDR3aa: CASSLNQGATGNTIYF

v_gene: TRBV4-2
j_gene: TRBJ1-2
CDR3aa: CASSQESIYGYTF

v_gene: TRBV28
j_gene: TRBJ2-5
CDR3aa: CASSSRDGISQETQYF

v_gene: TRBV7-9
j_gene: TRBJ2-7
CDR3aa: CASSHGQSYEQYF

v_gene: TRBV18
j_gene: TRBJ2-1
CDR3aa: CASSPPQEAYNEQFF

v_gene: TRBV7-2
j_gene: TRBJ2-7
CDR3aa: CASSSGRTGTEQYF

v_gene: TRBV6-5
j_gene: TRBJ2-3
CDR3aa: CATPVGGTDTQYF

v_gene: TRBV2
j_gene: TRBJ2-7
CDR3aa: CASRPGQGVYEQYF